This paragraph covers one TCR beta chain sequence. This sample stems from a study of blood T cell repertoires in COVID-19. Study summary: Samples taken during acute and convalescent COVID-19 were collected in the United States, Italy and Spain. PBMCs, B-cell-depleted T cells, or T cells were the source of the cDNA or gDNA that made up the material.

In the original workflow: It was from reference gene primer amplification that nucleated cell counts were estimated. The protocol was immunoSEQ multiplex PCR, while the TCRdb copy is restricted to in-frame clones and leaves out a portion. Clone size and V and J calls were adopted from that table, with D and trimming inferred from the DNA. The sample has roughly 100,000 clones, more than 75% seen once; the top ten hold 6.2%. V lost 7 bases and J lost 2; bases outside the gene matches: 5. CDR1 and CDR2 (germline): MDHEN, SYDVKM. This CDR3 has 14 amino acids. The J gene is TRBJ2-3, the V gene TRBV28; 8 positions match TRBD1. The receptor was isolated from a human donor in a cohort sampled during active COVID-19. The sample comprised peripheral blood. CDR3 protein: CASTETGDTDTQYF. CDR3 in DNA: TGTGCCAGCACCGAGACAGGGGACACAGATACGCAGTATTTT.